These 16 T cell receptor beta chains share one sample of origin, sequenced in a study of CD8+ T cells in alopecia areata. The sample's treatment: oral pan-JAK inhibitor, 5-10 mg twice daily. Once RNA had been extracted, it was reverse transcribed into cDNA to act as the sequencing template. The table came from immunoSEQ multiplex PCR; TCRdb's copy has only in-frame clones and leaves some out. Among approximately 110,000 clones listed, around 53% were seen once. The sample in question was CD8+ T cells sorted from blood, obtained at week 24, from a patient treated with tofacitinib. The receptors were sampled from a human donor with alopecia areata.

This clone occurred once. CDR3 sequence: CASSSYRGASTDTQYF. The CDR3 bases are TGTGCCAGCAGCTCCTACAGGGGGGCTAGCACAGATACGCAGTATTTT. The chain couples TRBV7-8 to TRBJ2-3; 8 bases fit TRBD1. V trimming: 4 bases; J trimming: 0 bases; junction bases outside the gene matches: 6. Germline V gives CDR1 SGHVS, CDR2 FQNEAQ. The CDR3 consists of 16 residues.

A few counts support this clone. In the same sample, other DNA sequences code for this CDR3. CDR3: CSVEDSGYEQYF. CDR3 in DNA: TGCAGCGTTGAAGACTCGGGCTACGAGCAGTACTTC. The chain joins TRBV29-1 to TRBJ2-7; D remains unclear. The CDR3 totals 12 residues. V lost 0 bases and J 3 bases, leaving 6 bases between the germline ends. CDR1 and CDR2 (germline): SQVTM, ANQGSEA.

J is TRBJ2-1 and V is TRBV4-3, with D possibly TRBD2 on 6 matching bases. V dropped 0 bases and J dropped 6 bases, with 15 bases sitting between them. The germline V gene encodes CDR1 LGHNA and CDR2 YSLEER. CDR3 length: 16 residues. The CDR3 is CASSQDRAGWANEQFF. The CDR3 DNA follows: TGCGCCAGCAGCCAAGATAGGGCGGGGTGGGCCAATGAGCAGTTCTTC.

This clone has a handful of counts. The chain employs TRBV4-1 and TRBJ1-5; 7 bases match TRBD1. The germline CDR1 and CDR2 sequences are MGHRA and YSYEKL. With V trimmed by 1 base and J by 2 bases, 2 bases remained unmatched. The CDR3 runs to 15 residues. As DNA, the CDR3 is TGCGCCAGCAGCCAAGCTACAGGGGGCAATCAGCCCCAGCATTTT. It codes for CASSQATGGNQPQHF.

The CDR3 here is CASSEEFEDTQYF. DNA for the CDR3: TGTGCCAGCAGTGAAGAGTTTGAAGATACGCAGTATTTT. The chain recombines TRBV6-1 with TRBJ2-3; D is ambiguous. The CDR3 consists of 13 residues. Germline CDR1 and CDR2: MNHNS and SASEGT. Trimming removed 1 base at V and 5 bases at J, with 7 bases between.

The sample holds a few counts of this clone. The rearrangement joins TRBV29-1 to TRBJ1-6, with D possibly matching TRBD1 (6 bases). Germline lookup yields CDR1 SQVTM and CDR2 ANQGSEA. Between the trimmed V and J ends, which lost 7 bases and 8 bases, there was a span of 15 bases. The CDR3 has 13 residues. The DNA for the CDR3 is TGCAGCGCTGGAGGGGGGCTGGATTCACCCCTCCACTTT. Amino acids: CSAGGGLDSPLHF.

This chain links TRBV25-1 with TRBJ1-2; D is uncertain. Trimming removed 3 bases from V and 4 bases from J, with 9 bases in between. The CDR3 is 13 residues long. Germline CDR1 is MGHDK and CDR2 is SYGVNS. In nucleotides, the CDR3 is TGTGCCAGCAGTGACCCCCGGGGCTATGGCTACACCTTC. Protein: CASSDPRGYGYTF.

The V call is TRBV6-1, the J call TRBJ1-6; no clear D gene. CDR1 MNHNS and CDR2 SASEGT come from the germline V gene. The CDR3 covers 13 residues. V gave up 8 bases and J gave up 8 bases, with 13 bases separating them. CDR3 DNA sequence: TGTGCCAGCGGTAAGGTCGCGGATTCACCCCTCCACTTT. It codes for CASGKVADSPLHF.

The rearrangement links TRBV9 to TRBJ2-7; 9 bases agree with TRBD1. This CDR3 has 15 residues. CDR1 and CDR2 (germline): SGDLS, YYNGEE. The ends lost 3 bases at V and 4 bases at J; junction bases unmatched: 8. CDR3 residues: CASSENGQGTYEQYF. The DNA of the CDR3 is TGTGCCAGCAGCGAAAACGGACAGGGGACGTACGAGCAGTACTTC.

J is TRBJ2-6 and V is TRBV27; D ambiguous. This CDR3 is built from 15 residues. CDR1 MNHEY and CDR2 SMNVEV come from the germline V gene (reference sequence). V lost 5 bases and J lost 4, with 12 bases in between. The CDR3 spells CASSPWARGANVLTF. In DNA, the CDR3 is TGTGCCAGCAGTCCCTGGGCGCGCGGGGCCAACGTCCTGACTTTC.

The V gene is TRBV9, the J gene TRBJ2-3; D gene uncertain. Looked up from germline, CDR1 is SGDLS and CDR2 is YYNGEE. The CDR3 is made up of 11 amino acids. The V and J ends lost 0 bases and 8 bases respectively, with 4 bases between them. The CDR3 DNA is TGTGCCAGCAGCGTAGGTGGTACGCAGTATTTT. Its protein is CASSVGGTQYF.

The chain links TRBV9 to TRBJ1-2; TRBD1 matches 7 bases. The germline V gene encodes CDR1 SGDLS and CDR2 YYNGEE. V gave up 3 bases and J gave up 1 base; unmatched junction bases: 12. This CDR3 comprises 17 residues. For the CDR3, the DNA is TGTGCCAGCAGCGCCAACCCCCCGGGACAGAATAACTATGGCTACACCTTC. This encodes CASSANPPGQNNYGYTF.

This clone has more than one count but fewer than ten. The chain couples TRBV5-1 to TRBJ2-7; D is perhaps TRBD1 (6 bases). The CDR3 is 15 amino acids. The V end was cut by 0 bases, the J end by 7 bases, with 17 bases between. Germline V gene sequence: CDR1 SGHRS, CDR2 YFSETQ. CDR3 in amino acids: CASSLEAGTLWEQYF. In DNA form, the CDR3 reads TGCGCCAGCAGCTTGGAAGCCGGGACACTCTGGGAGCAGTACTTC.

V gene TRBV13 combines with J gene TRBJ2-5, with 7 bases matching TRBD1. CDR3 length equals 14 residues. Per the germline V gene, CDR1 is PRHDT and CDR2 is FYEKMQ (reference sequence). Trimming at V came to 4 bases and at J to 3 bases, leaving 5 bases not matched to a gene. The CDR3 is CASSWTGWEETQYF. The CDR3 DNA reads as TGTGCCAGCAGCTGGACAGGTTGGGAAGAGACCCAGTACTTC.

This clone was counted a few times. The V and J genes are TRBV7-9 and TRBJ2-3; a possible D gene is TRBD1 (5 bases). The CDR3 length is 15 residues. V was trimmed by 1 base and J by 3 bases, leaving 11 bases between them. Germline lookup yields CDR1 SEHNR and CDR2 FQNEAQ (reference sequence). The CDR3 DNA reads TGTGCCAGCAGCTTAGGCAGGGCTATAACAGATACGCAGTATTTT. This codes for CASSLGRAITDTQYF. Filled out from reference TRBV7-9 and TRBJ2-3, the complete variable domain reads DTGVSQNPRHKITKRGQNVTFRCDPISEHNRLYWYRQTLGQGPEFLTYFQNEAQLEKSRLLSDRFSAERPKGSFSTLEIQRTEQGDSAMYLCASSLGRAITDTQYFGPGTRLTVL.

The rearrangement joins TRBV5-6 to TRBJ1-1, with a possible D match to TRBD1 (6 bases). Trimming left V 0 bases short and J 0 bases short, with 9 bases between. This CDR3 spans 15 amino acids. Germline V lookup: CDR1 SGHDT, CDR2 YYEEEE. The CDR3 here is CASSLVQGMNTEAFF. The DNA of the CDR3 is TGTGCCAGCAGCTTGGTCCAGGGGATGAACACTGAAGCTTTCTTT. The whole variable domain, filled in from reference TRBV5-6 and TRBJ1-1, reads DAGVTQSPTHLIKTRGQQVTLRCSPKSGHDTVSWYQQALGQGPQFIFQYYEEEERQRGNFPDRFSGHQFPNYSSELNVNALLLGDSALYLCASSLVQGMNTEAFFGQGTRLTVV.